The 11 T cell receptor beta chains below come from one sample, sequenced in a study of CD4 T cells in relation to SARS-CoV-2 and coronaviruses. The unexposed donors gave CD4+ T cells in about 2011-2019, prior to COVID-19. The table came from immunoSEQ multiplex PCR; TCRdb's copy has only in-frame clones and leaves some out. The profile shows around 70,000 clones, over 80% of them singletons. What was sequenced was memory CD4+ T cells from PBMCs. The receptors come from a human donor in good health.

This chain links TRBV19 with TRBJ1-2; D not resolved. V was pared by 4 bases and J by 6 bases, with 15 bases between. Germline CDR1 reads LNHDA; CDR2 reads SQIVND (reference sequence). CDR3 length: 14 residues. For the CDR3, the DNA is TGTGCCAGTAGTACCCCGGGCCTGGGGAATGGCTACACCTTC. Its protein product is CASSTPGLGNGYTF.

The table lists this clone with a count of one. The rearrangement uses TRBV9 and TRBJ2-1; 10 bases are a match to TRBD1. The junction had 1 base not matched to a gene; V was cut back by 0 bases and J by 1 base. Germline V gene lookup returns CDR1 SGDLS and CDR2 YYNGEE. The CDR3 spans 16 residues. The CDR3: CASSVGTGGSYNEQFF. For the CDR3, the DNA is TGTGCCAGCAGCGTAGGGACAGGGGGGTCCTACAATGAGCAGTTCTTC.

The chain joins TRBV18 to TRBJ2-6; D call uncertain. The CDR3 loop spans 18 amino acids. Germline V CDR1 and CDR2: KGHSH, LQKENI. With 4 bases removed from V and 6 bases from J, the gap between germline ends came to 22 bases. CDR3 nucleotides: TGTGCCAGCTCACAGGAGCGTTCAAGTGCCCGCCAGGCCAACGTCCTGACTTTC. It encodes CASSQERSSARQANVLTF.

This rearrangement joins TRBV24-1 to TRBJ2-2, with D maybe TRBD1 (6 bases). The CDR3 extends over 15 amino acids. Between the trimmed V and J ends, which lost 4 bases and 5 bases, there was a span of 13 bases. Germline V gives CDR1 KGHDR, CDR2 SFDVKD. CDR3 sequence reads: CATSDHRVVTGELFF. CDR3 bases: TGTGCCACCAGTGACCACAGGGTTGTGACCGGGGAGCTGTTTTTT.

The chain couples TRBV3-1 (or the pseudogene TRBV3-2) to TRBJ2-6; 10 bases fit TRBD1. The CDR3 extends over 18 amino acids. The germline V gene encodes CDR1 LGHDT and CDR2 YNNKEL (reference sequence). Losses at the gene ends were 5 bases for V and 1 base for J; bases not matched to a gene: 8. CDR3 bases: TGTGCCAGCAGCTATACCGGGACAGGGGTATCTGGGGCCAACGTCCTGACTTTC. Its protein product is CASSYTGTGVSGANVLTF.

The rearrangement joins TRBV19 to TRBJ2-7, with 8 bases fitting TRBD1. Looked up from germline, CDR1 is LNHDA and CDR2 is SQIVND (reference sequence). Losses at the gene ends were 6 bases for V and 5 bases for J; bases not matched to a gene: 6. The CDR3 has 13 residues. Here the CDR3 DNA reads TGTGCCAGTAGGGAGCCAGGGGGCCACGAGCAGTACTTC. This encodes CASREPGGHEQYF.

CDR3 sequence: CASSLKRPSTDTQYF. In DNA form, the CDR3 reads TGTGCCAGCAGTTTAAAAAGACCTAGCACAGATACGCAGTATTTT. The J gene is TRBJ2-3, the V gene TRBV27; D is ambiguous. V lost 2 bases, J lost 0 bases, and 9 bases lay in between. The CDR3 extends over 15 amino acids. Per germline, CDR1 MNHEY and CDR2 SMNVEV (reference sequence).

The CDR3 spells CASSQDTGGGELFF. The CDR3 DNA sequence: TGTGCCAGCAGCCAAGATACGGGCGGCGGGGAGCTGTTTTTT. V usage is TRBV3-1 (or the pseudogene TRBV3-2) and J usage is TRBJ2-2; unclear D gene. The ends were cut back, 0 bases at V and 7 bases at J, with 9 bases in the middle. Germline V CDR1 and CDR2: LGHDT, YNNKEL (reference sequence). CDR3 size: 14 residues.

The chain links TRBV28 to TRBJ1-4; 7 bases map to TRBD1. Germline V gene lookup returns CDR1 MDHEN and CDR2 SYDVKM. This CDR3 is 15 amino acids long. V shed 6 bases, J shed 4 bases, and the junction held 8 bases outside the gene matches. The DNA for the CDR3 is TGTGCCAGCAGCTACCGGGACAGAATTAATGAAAAACTGTTTTTT. It specifies CASSYRDRINEKLFF.

This sequence joins TRBV28 and TRBJ2-1; D remains unclear. Per germline, CDR1 MDHEN and CDR2 SYDVKM. V lost 6 bases to trimming and J lost 5 bases, with 14 bases between them. The CDR3 is 14 amino acids. CDR3: CASSRPGSHNEQFF. CDR3 sequence (DNA): TGTGCCAGCAGCCGACCCGGGTCCCACAATGAGCAGTTCTTC.

This clone was seen just once. This sequence joins TRBV7-2 and TRBJ1-4; possibly TRBD1 for D (5 bases). This CDR3 comprises 15 residues. Germline assignment: CDR1 SGHTA and CDR2 FQGNSA. V lost 1 base, J lost 7 bases, and 13 bases lay in between. The CDR3 loop reads CASSLVGGTGEKLFF. CDR3 in DNA: TGTGCCAGCAGCTTAGTTGGGGGGACTGGTGAAAAACTGTTTTTT.